This TCR beta chain was found in a study of identical twins. Points from the study as a whole: Those out-of-frame alpha sequences shared by twins showed an excess of low generation probability.

This clonotype occurred many times. Its specificity is not known. Everyone who donated was a healthy Caucasian. This CDR3 is built from 13 residues. With 2 bases removed from V and 6 bases from J, the gap between germline ends came to 7 bases. Germline V gene data show CDR1 as MNHEY and CDR2 as SVGAGI. One entry per CDR3 protein results from TCRdb running MiXCR on the 5' RACE reads. The sample shows some 710,000 distinct CDR3 sequences, approximately 6.1% of them seen only once. Sequencing was done on a sample of naive T cells sorted from blood. The source is a man between 18 and 35 years old in good health. This chain uses TRBV6-5 with TRBJ2-2, with D uncertain. CDR3 in amino acids: CASSYPQPGELFF. CDR3 sequence (DNA): TGTGCCAGCAGTTACCCCCAGCCCGGGGAGCTGTTTTTT.